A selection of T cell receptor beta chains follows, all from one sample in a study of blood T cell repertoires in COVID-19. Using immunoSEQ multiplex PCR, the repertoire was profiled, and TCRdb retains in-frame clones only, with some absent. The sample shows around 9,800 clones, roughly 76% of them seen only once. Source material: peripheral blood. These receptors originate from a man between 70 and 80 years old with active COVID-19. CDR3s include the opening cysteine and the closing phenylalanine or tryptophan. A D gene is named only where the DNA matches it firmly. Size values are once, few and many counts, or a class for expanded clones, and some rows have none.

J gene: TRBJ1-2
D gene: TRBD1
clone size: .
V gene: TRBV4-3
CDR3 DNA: TGCGCCAGCAGCCATCGGACAGGGTCCTGGGATGGCTACACCTTC
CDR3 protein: CASSHRTGSWDGYTF

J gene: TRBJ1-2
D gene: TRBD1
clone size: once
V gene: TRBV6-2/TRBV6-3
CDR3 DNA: TGTGCCAGCAGTACAGGGGATGCTAACTATGGCTACACCTTC
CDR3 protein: CASSTGDANYGYTF

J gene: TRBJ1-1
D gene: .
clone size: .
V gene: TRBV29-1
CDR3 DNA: TGCAGCGTTGAGCGGGAGAACACTGAAGCTTTCTTT
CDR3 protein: CSVERENTEAFF

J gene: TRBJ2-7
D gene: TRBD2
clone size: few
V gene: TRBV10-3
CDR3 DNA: TGTGCCATCGCTAGCGGCTACGAGCAGTACTTC
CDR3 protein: CAIASGYEQYF

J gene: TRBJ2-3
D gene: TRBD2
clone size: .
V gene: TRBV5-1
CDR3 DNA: TGCGCCAGCAGCGCAGTAGCGGGGAAAACAGATACGCAGTATTTT
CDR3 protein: CASSAVAGKTDTQYF

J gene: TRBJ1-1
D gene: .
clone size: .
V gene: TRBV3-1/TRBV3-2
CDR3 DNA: TGTGCCAGCAGAGGGGGAACTGAAGCTTTCTTT
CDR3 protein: CASRGGTEAFF

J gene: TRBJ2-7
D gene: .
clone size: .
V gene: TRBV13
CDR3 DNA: TGTGCCAGCAGCTTAGAAGGGGATGCCTACGAGCAGTACTTC
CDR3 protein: CASSLEGDAYEQYF

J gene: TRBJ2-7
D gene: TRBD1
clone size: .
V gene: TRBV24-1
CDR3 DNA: TGTGCCACCAGTGATGCCTCCGGGACAGGGCCCCCCTACGAGCAGTACTTC
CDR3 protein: CATSDASGTGPPYEQYF

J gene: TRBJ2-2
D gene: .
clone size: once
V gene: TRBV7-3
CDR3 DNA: TGTGCCAGCACCCCCTCACCCCAACAGCTTAACACCGGGGAGCTGTTTTTT
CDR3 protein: CASTPSPQQLNTGELFF

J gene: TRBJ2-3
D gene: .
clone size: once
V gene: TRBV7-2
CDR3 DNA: TGTGCCAGCAGCATAACAGATACGCAGTATTTT
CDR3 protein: CASSITDTQYF

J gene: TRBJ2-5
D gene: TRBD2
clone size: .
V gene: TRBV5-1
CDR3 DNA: TGCGCCAGCAGCTTGGGGCTCGGGGGGAACCAAGAGACCCAGTACTTC
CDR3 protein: CASSLGLGGNQETQYF

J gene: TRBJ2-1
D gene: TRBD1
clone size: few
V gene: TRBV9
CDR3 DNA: TGTGCCAGCAGCCAGGGACAGGGGGCCTACAATGAGCAGTTCTTC
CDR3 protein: CASSQGQGAYNEQFF

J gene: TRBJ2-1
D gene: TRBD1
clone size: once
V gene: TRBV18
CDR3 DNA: TGTGCCAGCTCACCATTACGCTCCGGGACAGGGGGCCGAGGGGAGCAGTTCTTC
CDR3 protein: CASSPLRSGTGGRGEQFF

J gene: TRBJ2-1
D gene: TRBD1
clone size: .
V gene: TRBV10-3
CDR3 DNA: TGTGCCATCAGCCAAGGGGGCCAGTCCTACAATGAGCAGTTCTTC
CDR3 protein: CAISQGGQSYNEQFF

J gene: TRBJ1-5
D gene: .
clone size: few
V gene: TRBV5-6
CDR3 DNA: TGTGCCAGCAGCGTAGGAGGGCAGCCCCAGCATTTT
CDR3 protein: CASSVGGQPQHF

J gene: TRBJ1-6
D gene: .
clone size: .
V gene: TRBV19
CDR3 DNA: TGTGCCAGTAGTATCGGCGGGACCCAAAATTCACCCCTCCACTTT
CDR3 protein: CASSIGGTQNSPLHF

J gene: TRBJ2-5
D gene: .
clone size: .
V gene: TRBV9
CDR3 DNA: TGTGCCAGCAGCGTATCGAGCCAGGGGGGAGAGACCCAGTACTTC
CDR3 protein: CASSVSSQGGETQYF

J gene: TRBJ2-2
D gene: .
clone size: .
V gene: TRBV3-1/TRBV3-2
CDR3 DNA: TGTGCCAGCAGCCAAGGGTTCCCGACTAGACCCGGGGAGCTGTTTTTT
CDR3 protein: CASSQGFPTRPGELFF

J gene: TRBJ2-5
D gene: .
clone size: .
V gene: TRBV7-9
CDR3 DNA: TGTGCCAGCAGCTTTACCGGGAGCCCAGAGACCCAGTACTTC
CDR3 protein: CASSFTGSPETQYF

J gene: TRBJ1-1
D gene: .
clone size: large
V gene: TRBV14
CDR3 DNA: TGTGCCAGCAGCCTCAGCGGCCGGCAGAACACTGAAGCTTTCTTT
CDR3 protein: CASSLSGRQNTEAFF

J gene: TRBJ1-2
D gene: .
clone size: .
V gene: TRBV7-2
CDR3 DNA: TGTGCCAGCAGCTTTTTCCAGTTTAACTATGGCTACACCTTC
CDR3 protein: CASSFFQFNYGYTF